This T cell receptor (beta chain) stems from a study of T cell repertoires in cytomegalovirus infection. Across the whole study: Public TCR beta signature analysis indicated the presence of both CMV infection and matching HLA type.

As to this clonotype: Its antigen is still unknown.

TCRdb reprocessed the reads via MiXCR and lists one record per CDR3 protein. This table has around 740,000 distinct CDR3 sequences, 35% appearing once. Regarding the study as a whole: Cumulative frequency (of public TCR beta family members) identified carriers of CMV plus the relevant HLA.

The CDR3 is made up of 14 amino acids. The V end lost 1 base, the J end lost 3 bases, and 10 bases lay between the germline ends. Germline V lookup: CDR1 LGHNA, CDR2 YSLEER. The chain joins TRBV4-3 to TRBJ2-7; no clear D gene. The sequence came from a human donor in good health (CMV status not recorded). Some clones in this sample may be carry-over from other donors' samples. The sample taken for sequencing was PBMCs. This chain's CDR3 is CASSQGQMDYEQYF. The CDR3 nucleotides read TGCGCCAGCAGCCAAGGCCAGATGGACTACGAGCAGTACTTC.